One and the same sample provided the 32 T cell receptor beta chains below, sequenced in a study of early stage breast cancer tumors. This table comes from immunoSEQ multiplex PCR, and its TCRdb copy is limited to in-frame clones, with some not included. The sample has 25,000 to 35,000 clones; 75% to 85% are singletons. Source material: blood. Receptors originate from a person between 55 and 69 years old with breast cancer.

V is TRBV7-2 and J is TRBJ1-3; perhaps TRBD1 as D (5 bases). This CDR3 contains 16 residues. Germline loops: CDR1 SGHTA, CDR2 FQGNSA. The V end was cut by 0 bases, the J end by 2 bases, with 11 bases between. CDR3 DNA: TGTGCCAGCAGCTTAGCGGTGGGGGGGACTGGAAACACCATATATTTT. It specifies CASSLAVGGTGNTIYF.

This clone occurred a few times. The rearrangement joins TRBV6-6 to TRBJ2-3, with 8 bases fitting TRBD2. This CDR3 has 15 amino acids. Germline V gene sequence: CDR1 MNHNY, CDR2 SVGAGI (reference sequence). After removal of 6 bases from V and 3 bases from J, the junction contained 8 bases not matched to a gene. The CDR3 region has the DNA TGTGCCAGCAGAATTAGCGGGATTGGTACAGATACGCAGTATTTT. Residues: CASRISGIGTDTQYF.

The chain is built from TRBV19 and TRBJ1-1; D unresolved. V was cut by 2 bases and J by 7 bases, with 8 bases left in between. Germline CDR1 and CDR2: LNHDA and SQIVND (reference sequence). The CDR3 runs 12 residues. The CDR3 protein is CASSIRRGEAFF. Here the CDR3 DNA reads TGTGCCAGTAGTATACGTCGGGGTGAAGCTTTCTTT.

This sequence joins TRBV28 and TRBJ2-1; 8 nucleotides agree with TRBD2. This CDR3 comprises 15 residues. Germline-derived CDR1 and CDR2 are MDHEN and SYDVKM. With V trimmed by 6 bases and J by 0 bases, 4 bases remained unmatched. The CDR3 region has the DNA TGTGCCAGCAGCACAAGCGGGAGCTCCTACAATGAGCAGTTCTTC. Protein: CASSTSGSSYNEQFF.

This clone was picked up a small number of times. V is TRBV19 and J is TRBJ2-1; D is undetermined. V lost 6 bases and J 6 bases, leaving 9 bases between the germline ends. CDR1 is LNHDA and CDR2 is SQIVND in the germline V gene (reference sequence). The CDR3 is made up of 12 amino acids. CDR3 DNA sequence: TGTGCCAGTAGGAACTACGGCAATGAGCAGTTCTTC. Its translation: CASRNYGNEQFF.

The chain uses TRBV6-5 and TRBJ2-5; D is perhaps TRBD1 (6 bases). Germline CDR1 reads MNHEY; CDR2 reads SVGAGI. Between the trimmed V and J ends, which lost 1 base and 3 bases, there was a span of 9 bases. The CDR3 has 14 residues. The CDR3 here is CASSYLNREETQYF. The CDR3 DNA reads as TGTGCCAGCAGTTACTTGAACAGGGAAGAGACCCAGTACTTC.

The chain couples TRBV28 to TRBJ1-5; TRBD1 might be the D (6 bases). Between the trimmed V and J ends, which lost 8 bases and 3 bases, there was a span of 17 bases. The CDR3 is 15 amino acids. CDR1 and CDR2 from the germline V gene are MDHEN and SYDVKM. This CDR3 reads CASAGGGGTNQPQHF. CDR3 bases: TGTGCCAGCGCCGGGGGCGGGGGTACCAATCAGCCCCAGCATTTT.

The gene calls are TRBV30 and TRBJ1-2; D not certain. The CDR3 totals 14 residues. V lost 2 bases and J 8 bases, leaving 18 bases between the germline ends. From germline, CDR1 is GTSNPN and CDR2 SVGIG (reference sequence). CDR3 coding DNA: TGTGCCTGGAGTACCCCCCGTTGGTGGGAGGGCTACACCTTC. This gives the protein CAWSTPRWWEGYTF.

This clone was observed a single time. The chain carries TRBV4-1 and TRBJ2-3, with TRBD1 matching 8 bases. Trimming cost V 8 bases and J 5 bases; bases outside gene matches: 12. This CDR3 is built from 15 residues. The germline V gene has CDR1 MGHRA and CDR2 YSYEKL. CDR3 sequence: CASVPRGLRGDTQYF. CDR3 DNA sequence: TGCGCCAGCGTCCCCAGGGGGCTAAGGGGAGATACGCAGTATTTT.

The chain joins TRBV28 to TRBJ2-1; TRBD1 might be the D (8 bases). The CDR3 is made up of 15 amino acids. The V end lost 3 bases, the J end lost 7 bases, and 16 bases lay between the germline ends. The germline V gene encodes CDR1 MDHEN and CDR2 SYDVKM. CDR3 residues: CASSLMDREGNEQFF. DNA of the CDR3: TGTGCCAGCAGTTTGATGGACAGGGAGGGAAATGAGCAGTTCTTC.

The rearrangement joins TRBV5-1 to TRBJ2-7; 13 bases agree with TRBD2. The CDR3 is 16 amino acids. V shed 0 bases and J 6 bases; nucleotides not matched to a gene: 6. CDR1 and CDR2 (germline): SGHRS, YFSETQ. The CDR3 coding sequence is TGCGCCAGCAGCTTGGGGACTAGCGGGAGTATGTCCGAGCAGTACTTC. Translation: CASSLGTSGSMSEQYF.

The V gene is TRBV7-8, the J gene TRBJ1-4; perhaps TRBD1 as D (6 bases). Per the germline V gene, CDR1 is SGHVS and CDR2 is FQNEAQ. This CDR3 comprises 16 residues. Trimming pared 0 bases from V and 7 bases from J, leaving 15 bases between. CDR3 in DNA: TGTGCCAGCAGCTTAGCGGTCAGGGGAGTTGGTGAAAAACTGTTTTTT. Its protein is CASSLAVRGVGEKLFF. Based on the CDR3 plus reference TRBV7-8 and TRBJ1-4, the full variable domain is GAGVSQSPRYKVAKRGQDVALRCDPISGHVSLFWYQQALGQGPEFLTYFQNEAQLDKSGLPSDRFFAERPEGSVSTLKIQRTQQEDSAVYLCASSLAVRGVGEKLFFGSGTQLSVL.

The rearrangement joins TRBV7-2 to TRBJ1-4; 9 nucleotides agree with TRBD1. This CDR3 contains 14 residues. CDR1 is SGHTA and CDR2 is FQGNSA in the germline V gene. V was clipped by 2 bases and J by 12 bases; unmatched bases: 7. The CDR3 is CASSLIWRQGELFF. CDR3 bases: TGTGCCAGCAGCTTAATTTGGAGACAGGGGGAACTGTTTTTT.

This clone was seen a handful of times. The rearrangement uses TRBV28 and TRBJ1-1, with 9 bases matching TRBD1. CDR1 is MDHEN, CDR2 SYDVKM, per germline. V trimming: 6 bases; J trimming: 6 bases; junction bases outside the gene matches: 14. The CDR3 is 16 amino acids. CDR3 sequence reads: CASSPRTGVTSAEAFF. The CDR3 bases are TGTGCCAGCAGCCCTCGGACAGGGGTTACGTCCGCTGAAGCTTTCTTT.

This chain uses TRBV9 with TRBJ2-5; D call uncertain. The V gene lost 4 bases and the J gene lost 2 bases, with 15 bases spanning the gap. This CDR3 region has 15 residues. Germline V gene lookup returns CDR1 SGDLS and CDR2 YYNGEE. Written as DNA, the CDR3 is TGTGCCAGCAGCCCAAGACAATCCCCACAAGAGACCCAGTACTTC. It encodes CASSPRQSPQETQYF.

V gene TRBV18 combines with J gene TRBJ1-1; 8 bases agree with TRBD1. Germline values: CDR1 KGHSH, CDR2 LQKENI. J gave up 1 base and V 4 bases, and 2 bases lay outside the gene matches. The CDR3 has 14 amino acids. This chain's CDR3 is CASSRDRPNTEAFF. In DNA, the CDR3 is TGTGCCAGCTCACGGGACAGGCCGAACACTGAAGCTTTCTTT.

The chain has TRBV4-3 and TRBJ2-5; 11 positions match TRBD2. The germline V gene has CDR1 LGHNA and CDR2 YSLEER. J was trimmed by 1 base and V by 2 bases; bases with no gene match: 6. CDR3 size: 17 residues. CDR3: CASSQYLGLAGQETQYF. The CDR3 DNA sequence: TGCGCCAGCAGCCAATATCTCGGACTAGCGGGCCAAGAGACCCAGTACTTC.

This chain joins TRBV18 and TRBJ2-1, with TRBD2 matching over 8 bases. After removal of 3 bases from V and 0 bases from J, the junction contained 1 base not matched to a gene. The CDR3 sequence is 15 residues long. CDR1 and CDR2 (germline): KGHSH, LQKENI. The CDR3 nucleotides are TGTGCCAGCTCACCCCTAGCGGGCTCCTACAATGAGCAGTTCTTC. As protein: CASSPLAGSYNEQFF.

The J gene is TRBJ2-1, the V gene TRBV4-2; the D is unclear. Trimming stripped 1 base from V and 6 bases from J, with 19 bases between. The CDR3 contains 17 residues. Germline V CDR1 and CDR2: LGHNA, YNFKEQ. CDR3 nucleotides: TGTGCCAGCAGCCAAGGGTATTATGAGGATAGAGGCAATGAGCAGTTCTTC. Amino acids: CASSQGYYEDRGNEQFF.

The chain uses TRBV10-1 and TRBJ2-4; D might be TRBD1 (6 bases). Germline-derived CDR1 and CDR2 are WNHNN and SYGVQD (reference sequence). CDR3 length: 13 amino acids. The ends were cut back, 2 bases at V and 9 bases at J, with 11 bases in the middle. The CDR3 region is CASSEDRWAIQYF. The CDR3 nucleotides read TGCGCCAGCAGTGAGGACAGGTGGGCCATTCAGTACTTC.

This clone came up a few times. The chain combines TRBV30 with TRBJ2-5; D perhaps matches TRBD2 (6 bases). Germline CDR1 GTSNPN, CDR2 SVGIG (reference sequence). CDR3 length: 15 residues. The germline V and J ends were trimmed by 0 bases and 3 bases, with 14 bases remaining between them. The CDR3 nucleotides read TGTGCCTGGAGTGTACAGAGGAGGGCCAAAGAGACCCAGTACTTC. Its translation: CAWSVQRRAKETQYF.

This sequence joins TRBV6-5 and TRBJ2-7, with D possibly TRBD2 on 5 matching bases. The germline CDR1 and CDR2 sequences are MNHEY and SVGAGI. The length of the CDR3 is 16 residues. V was pared by 1 base and J by 4 bases, with 17 bases between. CDR3 sequence (DNA): TGTGCCAGCAGTTACTTACACCCGATCGGGGTATACGAGCAGTACTTC. Translation gives CASSYLHPIGVYEQYF.

The chain joins TRBV14 to TRBJ1-4; D unclear. Germline V gene lookup returns CDR1 SGHDN and CDR2 FVKESK. The CDR3 length is 15 residues. V was trimmed by 0 bases and J by 3 bases, leaving 8 bases between them. The CDR3 DNA sequence: TGTGCCAGCAGCCAAGACGGGATCCCTAATGAAAAACTGTTTTTT. This gives the protein CASSQDGIPNEKLFF.

The sample holds one count of this clone. J is TRBJ2-5 and V is TRBV14; 9 bases agree with TRBD1. From germline, CDR1 is SGHDN and CDR2 FVKESK. This CDR3 has 16 amino acids. V lost 4 bases, J lost 0 bases, and 6 bases stayed unmatched. In nucleotides, the CDR3 is TGTGCCAGCAGCCCTGTAGGGACAGGGTACCAAGAGACCCAGTACTTC. It encodes CASSPVGTGYQETQYF.

V is TRBV19 and J is TRBJ1-1; a weak D match, TRBD1 (6 bases). The CDR3 length is 13 residues. V was clipped by 8 bases and J by 1 base, with 11 bases between them. From germline, CDR1 is LNHDA and CDR2 SQIVND (reference sequence). The CDR3 region is CASGSTGNTEAFF. CDR3 DNA: TGTGCCAGTGGCTCGACAGGGAACACTGAAGCTTTCTTT.

The chain couples TRBV4-3 to TRBJ2-1, with TRBD2 matching 11 bases. Germline loops: CDR1 LGHNA, CDR2 YSLEER. Unmatched junction bases numbered 5, after V lost 0 bases and J lost 7 bases. This CDR3 region has 16 residues. As DNA, the CDR3 is TGCGCCAGCAGCCAAGAACGACTAGCGGGATTTAATGAGCAGTTCTTC. It specifies CASSQERLAGFNEQFF.

This CDR3 reads CASSSDRGPMNTEAFF. Written as DNA, the CDR3 is TGTGCCAGCAGCTCCGACAGGGGGCCTATGAACACTGAAGCTTTCTTT. This chain joins TRBV7-9 and TRBJ1-1, with 10 bases fitting TRBD1. Losses at the gene ends were 4 bases for V and 0 bases for J; bases not matched to a gene: 5. CDR1 is SEHNR, CDR2 FQNEAQ, per germline (reference sequence). The CDR3 contains 16 residues.

The rearrangement joins TRBV13 to TRBJ2-7; the match to TRBD1 covers 7 bases. Germline-derived CDR1 and CDR2 are PRHDT and FYEKMQ (reference sequence). The CDR3 covers 14 residues. V dropped 0 bases and J dropped 4; count of bases not matched to a gene: 3. The CDR3 loop reads CASSLGGGAYEQYF. CDR3 DNA: TGTGCCAGCAGCTTAGGAGGGGGCGCTTACGAGCAGTACTTC.

This CDR3 is CASSGGLSGREAFF. The CDR3 DNA reads as TGTGCCAGTAGTGGGGGACTGTCCGGAAGGGAAGCTTTCTTT. The rearrangement links TRBV19 to TRBJ1-1, with TRBD1 as a possible D gene (5 bases). Trimming removed 5 bases from V and 8 bases from J, with 18 bases in between. The CDR3 totals 14 residues. Germline CDR1 LNHDA, CDR2 SQIVND (reference sequence).

The chain links TRBV9 to TRBJ2-7, with 8 bases fitting TRBD2. Germline trimming cut 0 bases from V and 5 bases from J; bases unmatched to any gene: 13. The CDR3 is 17 residues long. Per the germline V gene, CDR1 is SGDLS and CDR2 is YYNGEE. The chain's CDR3 is CASSVASRTSRRDEQYF. CDR3 nucleotides: TGTGCCAGCAGCGTAGCTAGCCGGACTAGCAGAAGGGACGAGCAGTACTTC. The whole variable domain, remainder taken from reference TRBV9 and TRBJ2-7, is DSGVTQTPKHLITATGQRVTLRCSPRSGDLSVYWYQQSLDQGLQFLIQYYNGEERAKGNILERFSAQQFPDLHSELNLSSLELGDSALYFCASSVASRTSRRDEQYFGPGTRLTVT.

This sequence joins TRBV5-6 and TRBJ1-5; possibly TRBD1 for D (6 bases). Germline V gives CDR1 SGHDT, CDR2 YYEEEE. This CDR3 spans 14 amino acids. V gave up 1 base and J gave up 4 bases, with 9 bases separating them. The CDR3 DNA reads as TGTGCCAGCAGCTTGCAGGGGTTAAATCAGCCCCAGCATTTT. Translating gives CASSLQGLNQPQHF.

Comment on this clone: The same CDR3 also results from other DNA sequences found in this sample. This rearrangement joins TRBV29-1 to TRBJ1-1, with a possible D match to TRBD1 (5 bases). Looked up from germline, CDR1 is SQVTM and CDR2 is ANQGSEA. The CDR3 length is 11 residues. V shed 6 bases and J shed 5 bases, with 10 bases lying between them. DNA for the CDR3: TGCAGCGTCGGGGGGGGGACTGAAGCTTTCTTT. It codes for CSVGGGTEAFF.